A single sample gave rise to the 13 T cell receptor beta chains below, sequenced in a study of blood T cell repertoires in COVID-19. Produced via immunoSEQ multiplex PCR; TCRdb's table is partial and in-frame only. The sample has more than 110,000 clones, more than 85% seen once. The sequencing input was peripheral blood. The origin of the receptors is a man between 60 and 70 years old with active or convalescent COVID-19.

The genes are TRBV6-2 or TRBV6-3 and TRBJ1-2; a weak D match, TRBD1 (5 bases). The V and J ends lost 5 bases and 4 bases respectively, with 14 bases between them. The germline V gene has CDR1 MNHEY and CDR2 SVGEGT. The CDR3 covers 14 residues. CDR3 amino acids: CASSIWTRTYGYTF. CDR3 bases: TGTGCCAGCAGTATATGGACAAGGACCTATGGCTACACCTTC.

This chain uses TRBV28 with TRBJ2-3; 9 bases are a match to TRBD2. Germline CDR1 MDHEN, CDR2 SYDVKM. This CDR3 region has 15 residues. J gave up 0 bases and V 6 bases, and 4 bases lay outside the gene matches. Here the CDR3 DNA reads TGTGCCAGCAGGGGCGGGGGGGCTAGCACAGATACGCAGTATTTT. This encodes CASRGGGASTDTQYF.

The chain has TRBV30 and TRBJ2-2; D remains unclear. V gave up 3 bases and J gave up 1 base, with 9 bases separating them. The CDR3 covers 14 residues. Per germline, CDR1 GTSNPN and CDR2 SVGIG (reference sequence). CDR3 DNA: TGTGCCTGGAGGAGGCAACAGAACACCGGGGAGCTGTTTTTT. Amino acid sequence: CAWRRQQNTGELFF.

J is TRBJ1-2 and V is TRBV25-1, with 11 bases identical to TRBD1. V shed 4 bases and J 8 bases; nucleotides not matched to a gene: 3. The CDR3 is made up of 13 amino acids. Germline loops: CDR1 MGHDK, CDR2 SYGVNS. The CDR3 coding sequence is TGTGCCAGCAGTGGATGGGACAGGGGGGGCTACACCTTC. It codes for CASSGWDRGGYTF.

The chain couples TRBV7-9 to TRBJ2-5; 7 positions match TRBD1. CDR1 is SEHNR and CDR2 is FQNEAQ in the germline V gene (reference sequence). This CDR3 has 16 amino acids. The V gene end was trimmed by 5 bases and the J gene end by 5 bases; junction bases not matched to a gene: 14. CDR3 DNA sequence: TGTGCCAGCAGCGATCGACAGGGCGATATCGTCGAGACCCAGTACTTC. This sequence encodes CASSDRQGDIVETQYF.

This clone occurred a few times. The chain employs TRBV18 and TRBJ2-6; no clear D gene. The germline V and J ends were trimmed by 0 bases and 0 bases, with 15 bases remaining between them. Germline CDR1 and CDR2: KGHSH and LQKENI. CDR3 size: 19 residues. The DNA of the CDR3 is TGTGCCAGCTCACCACCAGCAGCCAGACACCTCTCTGGGGCCAACGTCCTGACTTTC. Amino acids: CASSPPAARHLSGANVLTF. The whole variable domain, filled in from reference TRBV18 and TRBJ2-6, reads NAGVMQNPRHLVRRRGQEARLRCSPMKGHSHVYWYRQLPEEGLKFMVYLQKENIIDESGMPKERFSAEFPKEGPSILRIQQVVRGDSAAYFCASSPPAARHLSGANVLTFGAGSRLTVL.

The V and J genes are TRBV5-1 and TRBJ1-6; 7 bases line up with TRBD1. The CDR3 is made up of 14 amino acids. CDR1 SGHRS and CDR2 YFSETQ come from the germline V gene. V trimming: 4 bases; J trimming: 8 bases; junction bases outside the gene matches: 6. The CDR3, as DNA: TGCGCCAGCAGCCAGGGACAGATGGATTCACCCCTCCACTTT. Residues: CASSQGQMDSPLHF. The full variable domain, in which reference TRBV5-1 and TRBJ1-6 provide the parts outside the CDR3, is KAGVTQTPRYLIKTRGQQVTLSCSPISGHRSVSWYQQTPGQGLQFLFEYFSETQRNKGNFPGRFSGRQFSNSRSEMNVSTLELGDSALYLCASSQGQMDSPLHFGNGTRLTVT.

The chain combines TRBV5-1 with TRBJ2-7, with D tentatively TRBD1 (6 bases). Germline CDR1 SGHRS, CDR2 YFSETQ. The CDR3 sequence is 13 residues long. V was shortened by 4 bases and J by 2 bases, with 10 bases between the two germline ends. The DNA for the CDR3 is TGCGCCAGCAGCCGGGACATGACCTACGAGCAGTACTTC. It is translated as CASSRDMTYEQYF.

This clone was found once. The gene calls are TRBV24-1 and TRBJ2-3; no clear D gene. The CDR3 covers 13 residues. Trimming shortened V by 4 bases and J by 4 bases, and 8 bases separated the two germline ends. From germline, CDR1 is KGHDR and CDR2 SFDVKD. CDR3 coding DNA: TGTGCCACCAGTGAGGCTCGGGCAGATACGCAGTATTTT. It encodes CATSEARADTQYF.

The chain links TRBV7-2 to TRBJ2-7; tentatively, D is TRBD2 (5 bases). Germline-derived CDR1 and CDR2 are SGHTA and FQGNSA. V lost 2 bases, J lost 5 bases, and 13 bases lay in between. This CDR3 contains 14 residues. The CDR3 nucleotides are TGTGCCAGCAGCTTATTGGGAGCCGAGGACGAGCAGTACTTC. Encoded protein: CASSLLGAEDEQYF.

This rearrangement joins TRBV28 to TRBJ2-5; D possibly corresponds to TRBD1 (6 bases). The CDR3 contains 15 residues. Germline loops: CDR1 MDHEN, CDR2 SYDVKM. The ends were cut back, 5 bases at V and 2 bases at J, with 15 bases in the middle. The chain's CDR3 is CASSNRAGQQETQYF. In nucleotides, the CDR3 is TGTGCCAGCAGTAACCGGGCCGGACAGCAAGAGACCCAGTACTTC.

V and J are TRBV19 and TRBJ2-3, with D unresolved. The CDR3 runs 13 residues. The ends were cut back, 1 base at V and 5 bases at J, with 7 bases in the middle. CDR1 is LNHDA and CDR2 is SQIVND in the germline V gene (reference sequence). The CDR3 DNA reads as TGTGCCAGTAGTATAGTTCTAGGAGATACGCAGTATTTT. This sequence encodes CASSIVLGDTQYF.

The rearrangement joins TRBV27 to TRBJ2-1; the D is unclear. Per germline, CDR1 MNHEY and CDR2 SMNVEV (reference sequence). V was shortened by 5 bases and J by 3 bases, with 8 bases between the two germline ends. The length of the CDR3 is 13 residues. The CDR3 is CASSHQFYNEQFF. The CDR3 nucleotides are TGTGCCAGCAGTCACCAGTTCTACAATGAGCAGTTCTTC.